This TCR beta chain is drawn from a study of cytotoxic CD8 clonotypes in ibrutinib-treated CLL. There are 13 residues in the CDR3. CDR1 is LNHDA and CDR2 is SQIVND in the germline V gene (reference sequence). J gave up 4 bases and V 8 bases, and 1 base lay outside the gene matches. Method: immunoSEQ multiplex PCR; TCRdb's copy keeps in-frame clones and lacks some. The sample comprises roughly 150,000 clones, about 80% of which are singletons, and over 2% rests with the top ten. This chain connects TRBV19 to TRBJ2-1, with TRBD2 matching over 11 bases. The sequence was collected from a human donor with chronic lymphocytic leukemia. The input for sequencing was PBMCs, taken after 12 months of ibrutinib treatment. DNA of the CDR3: TGTGCCAGTGGGACTAGCGGATACAATGAGCAGTTCTTC. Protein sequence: CASGTSGYNEQFF.